This TCR beta chain appears in the sequencing data of a study of PD-1 blockade in classical Hodgkin lymphoma. General study points: Reported baseline diversity: healthy donors highest, relapsed/refractory patients lowest.

Sequenced by immunoSEQ multiplex PCR; TCRdb stores in-frame clones only, minus some. The repertoire consists of fewer than 75,000 clones, with 88% occurring once and the leading ten covering around 5%. To note about this clone: Its target is not known.

CDR3 size: 14 residues. Trimming removed 8 bases from V and 7 bases from J; junction bases left unmatched: 8. Germline assignment: CDR1 MNHEY and CDR2 SMNVEV (reference sequence). Every one of the patients relapsed after autologous stem cell transplantation (brentuximab vedotin exposure was variable). The chain couples TRBV27 to TRBJ2-1; TRBD2 matches 10 bases. This sequence originates from a human donor with classical Hodgkin lymphoma. The sample in question was peripheral blood mononuclear cells (PBMCs), obtained before the second cycle of nivolumab. CDR3 sequence reads: CASGFSGGPNEQFF. The CDR3 DNA reads TGTGCCAGCGGATTTAGCGGGGGGCCTAATGAGCAGTTCTTC.